Sequencing of this TCR beta chain was carried out in a study of blood T cell repertoires in COVID-19. As for the study in general: From T cells, B-cell-depleted T cells, or PBMCs came the material, which was cDNA or gDNA.

This table comes from immunoSEQ multiplex PCR, and its TCRdb copy is limited to in-frame clones, with some not included. The profile shows 190,000 or so clones, 89% of them singletons. Clinical history reported by participants formed the basis on which cohorts were assigned. Germline-derived CDR1 and CDR2 are MDHEN and SYDVKM. The CDR3 is made up of 12 amino acids. With 6 bases removed from V and 0 bases from J, the gap between germline ends came to 5 bases. The sequence derives from a woman between 18 and 29 years old who had recovered from COVID-19. The V and J genes are TRBV28 and TRBJ2-5; D remains ambiguous. Sequenced material: PBMCs or T cells enriched from blood (not recorded which). DNA for the CDR3: TGTGCCAGCAGCTCTAACCAAGAGACCCAGTACTTC. Its protein is CASSSNQETQYF. The full variable domain, its missing parts supplied by reference TRBV28 and TRBJ2-5, is DVKVTQSSRYLVKRTGEKVFLECVQDMDHENMFWYRQDPGLGLRLIYFSYDVKMKEKGDIPEGYSVSREKKERFSLILESASTNQTSMYLCASSSNQETQYFGPGTRLLVL.